This entry features one TCR beta chain sequence. Antigen: not known. Germline V gene sequence: CDR1 MNHEY, CDR2 SMNVEV (reference sequence). Trimming removed 2 bases from V and 4 bases from J; junction bases left unmatched: 15. This CDR3 is built from 19 residues. TCRdb called the reads again in MiXCR, with one record for every CDR3 protein. In the table there are 30,000 to 40,000 distinct CDR3 sequences, approximately 52% of which are singletons. This specimen comes from a study of T cell repertoires in cytomegalovirus infection. The specimen was CD8+ T cells from cultured PBMCs, collected from culture after CMV antigen stimulation. The source of this sequence is a human donor in good health (CMV status not recorded). Some clones in this sample may be carry-over from other donors' samples. The V and J genes are TRBV27 and TRBJ2-2; 8 bases map to TRBD2. The CDR3 loop reads CASSLDVVTSVRGTGELFF. As DNA, the CDR3 is TGTGCCAGCAGTTTAGATGTCGTGACTAGCGTGAGGGGCACCGGGGAGCTGTTTTTT.